Each of the 7 T cell receptor beta chains below was sequenced from the same sample in a study of cytomegalovirus exposure and HLA in healthy donors. It was with 60 Vbeta and 13 Jbeta primers that the PCR ran. Here immunoSEQ multiplex PCR was the method, and the copy in TCRdb shows in-frame clones only, minus some. This sample yields 280,000 or so clones, of which around 90% are seen a single time; roughly 2.3% belongs to the top ten. Sequencing was done on a sample of PBMCs. These receptors all come from a woman in her late teens or twenties in good health and CMV-seronegative.

The chain has TRBV10-3 and TRBJ1-2; D perhaps matches TRBD1 (5 bases). Germline CDR1 ENHRY, CDR2 SYGVKD. The V and J ends lost 6 bases and 8 bases respectively, with 16 bases between them. This CDR3 has 13 amino acids. The CDR3 loop reads CAIRSGGEKGYTF. The CDR3 DNA reads TGTGCCATCAGATCGGGGGGAGAAAAAGGCTACACCTTC.

The V and J genes are TRBV27 and TRBJ2-5; no clear D. The CDR3 runs to 13 residues. In germline, CDR1 is MNHEY, CDR2 SMNVEV (reference sequence). Trimming took 4 bases from V and 0 from J, leaving 6 bases between them. The DNA for the CDR3 is TGTGCCAGCAGTTCAATGTACCAAGAGACCCAGTACTTC. Translated: CASSSMYQETQYF.

V and J are TRBV5-4 and TRBJ1-4; D gene uncertain. V was pared by 4 bases and J by 5 bases, with 15 bases between. The CDR3 loop spans 15 amino acids. From germline, CDR1 is SGHNT and CDR2 YYREEE (reference sequence). CDR3 DNA: TGTGCCAGCAGCCGGGATTCGGACCCGAATGAAAAACTGTTTTTT. Its translation is CASSRDSDPNEKLFF.

The CDR3 DNA is TGCGCCAGCGCCCAGGGCAGCTCCTACGAGCAGTACTTC. Its protein product is CASAQGSSYEQYF. The V gene is TRBV5-1, the J gene TRBJ2-7; perhaps TRBD1 as D (5 bases). V gave up 7 bases and J gave up 0 bases, with 11 bases separating them. Germline assignment: CDR1 SGHRS and CDR2 YFSETQ. This CDR3 spans 13 amino acids.

For this clone: This sample also contains other DNA sequences that code for the same CDR3. The J gene is TRBJ2-7, the V gene TRBV30; TRBD1 might be the D (5 bases). The CDR3 sequence is 11 residues long. Germline values: CDR1 GTSNPN, CDR2 SVGIG (reference sequence). Trimming pared 4 bases from V and 1 base from J, leaving 5 bases between. CDR3 loop: CAWTGSYEQYF. The CDR3 DNA sequence: TGTGCCTGGACAGGGTCCTACGAGCAGTACTTC.

The chain joins TRBV7-9 to TRBJ1-2, with 8 bases identical to TRBD1. The length of the CDR3 is 14 residues. The germline gives CDR1 SEHNR, CDR2 FQNEAQ (reference sequence). The V segment lost 5 bases and the J segment 4 bases; nucleotides outside the gene matches: 6. The CDR3 loop is CASSAQGEGYGYTF. The CDR3 DNA follows: TGTGCCAGCAGCGCACAGGGGGAGGGCTATGGCTACACCTTC.

V gene TRBV5-6 combines with J gene TRBJ1-2; D is possibly TRBD1 (6 bases). CDR3 length: 13 residues. In germline, CDR1 is SGHDT, CDR2 YYEEEE. Trimming cost V 4 bases and J 5 bases, with 12 bases left between them. The CDR3 loop reads CASSGDKPYGYTF. CDR3 nucleotides: TGTGCCAGCAGCGGGGACAAACCTTATGGCTACACCTTC.